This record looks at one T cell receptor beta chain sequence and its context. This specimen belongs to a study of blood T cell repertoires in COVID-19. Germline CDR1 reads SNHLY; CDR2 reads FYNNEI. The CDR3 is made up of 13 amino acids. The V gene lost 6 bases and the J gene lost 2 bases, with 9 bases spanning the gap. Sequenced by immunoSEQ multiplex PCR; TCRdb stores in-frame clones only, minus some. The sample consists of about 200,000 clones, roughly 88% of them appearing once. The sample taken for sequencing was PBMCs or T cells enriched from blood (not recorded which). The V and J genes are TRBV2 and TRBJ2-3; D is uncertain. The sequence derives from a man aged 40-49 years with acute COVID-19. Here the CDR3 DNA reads TGTGCCAGCAGGCAACATATCACAGATACGCAGTATTTT. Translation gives CASRQHITDTQYF.